The clone carrying this TCR beta chain has more than one count but fewer than ten. Its antigen is still unknown. These data belong to a study of T cell repertoires in cytomegalovirus infection. Across the whole study: In the study, CMV epitopes included recently identified HLA-C-restricted and well-studied HLA-B-restricted ones. TCR beta signatures that were public indicated CMV infection and matching HLA type.

A single record per CDR3 protein comes from TCRdb applying MiXCR to the reads. The table lists approximately 300,000 distinct CDR3 sequences, about 25% of them singletons. General study findings and limits: Adding up the frequency of public TCR beta families identified people who carried CMV plus the relevant HLA. What dominated the ex vivo response were HLA-C-restricted CMV-specific TCR beta clonotypes.

Germline assignment: CDR1 SGHVT and CDR2 SQSDAQ. Germline trimming cut 4 bases from V and 0 bases from J; bases unmatched to any gene: 4. The CDR3 runs 15 residues. The V gene is TRBV7-4, the J gene TRBJ2-5, with TRBD1 identical over 8 bases. The sample consisted of cultured PBMCs, taken from culture after CMV antigen stimulation. The TCR comes from a human donor in good health (CMV status not recorded). Some clones in this sample may be carry-over from other donors' samples. CDR3 residues: CASSYRTGNQETQYF. The CDR3 nucleotides are TGTGCCAGCAGCTACCGGACAGGGAACCAAGAGACCCAGTACTTC.